This TCR beta chain appears in the sequencing data of a study of CD8 T cells in Susac syndrome. Turning to this clonotype: Its antigen is unknown.

Germline V gives CDR1 KGHDR, CDR2 SFDVKD. V gave up 4 bases and J gave up 5 bases, with 4 bases separating them. This CDR3 is 11 amino acids long. An input of about 0.45 to 1 ug of RNA was subjected to reverse transcription using random hexamers. MiXCR, applied by TCRdb to the immunoSEQ multiplex PCR reads, yields one record per CDR3 protein. The repertoire holds more than 70,000 distinct CDR3 sequences, with roughly 95% as singletons. General study points: The study recognized that its TCR sequencing and HLA analysis covered a relatively small number of individuals.

The sequenced sample consisted of CD8+ T cells from PBMCs. This rearrangement joins TRBV24-1 to TRBJ2-5; unclear D gene. The receptor was derived from a human donor with Susac syndrome. CDR3 sequence: CATSEGETQYF. CDR3 coding DNA: TGTGCCACCAGTGAAGGGGAGACCCAGTACTTC.